This TCR beta chain comes out of a study of control samples from healthy donors and cancer patients. The protocol was immunoSEQ multiplex PCR, while the TCRdb copy is restricted to in-frame clones and leaves out a portion. The table records about 150,000 clones, just under 95% of them present only once. The material sequenced was blood. This sequence was found in a man between 35 and 55 years old in good health.

The CDR3 bases are TGTGCCAGCGGGACGGGGCGTGAAAAACTGTTTTTT. The encoded protein is CASGTGREKLFF. V is TRBV7-9 and J is TRBJ1-4; D may be TRBD1 (5 bases). The V end was cut by 8 bases, the J end by 7 bases, with 11 bases between. Germline V CDR1 and CDR2: SEHNR, FQNEAQ (reference sequence). This CDR3 comprises 12 residues.